This T cell receptor (beta chain) was identified during a study of blood T cell repertoires in COVID-19. CDR1 is MDHEN and CDR2 is SYDVKM in the germline V gene. Trimming stripped 3 bases from V and 4 bases from J, with 19 bases between. There are 17 residues in the CDR3. The assay was immunoSEQ multiplex PCR, and TCRdb's table has in-frame clones only and misses some. There are 240,000 or so clones in the sample; roughly 80% occur only once, and approximately 10% lies in the top ten. The chain links TRBV28 to TRBJ1-5, with D perhaps TRBD1 (5 bases). What was sequenced was peripheral blood. The sequence derives from a woman of 80 years or more with acute or convalescent COVID-19. The CDR3 sequence: CASSLIGKGMANQPQHF. CDR3 nucleotide sequence: TGTGCCAGCAGTTTGATCGGAAAGGGGATGGCGAATCAGCCCCAGCATTTT. Full variable domain (missing parts from reference TRBV28 and TRBJ1-5): DVKVTQSSRYLVKRTGEKVFLECVQDMDHENMFWYRQDPGLGLRLIYFSYDVKMKEKGDIPEGYSVSREKKERFSLILESASTNQTSMYLCASSLIGKGMANQPQHFGDGTRLSIL.